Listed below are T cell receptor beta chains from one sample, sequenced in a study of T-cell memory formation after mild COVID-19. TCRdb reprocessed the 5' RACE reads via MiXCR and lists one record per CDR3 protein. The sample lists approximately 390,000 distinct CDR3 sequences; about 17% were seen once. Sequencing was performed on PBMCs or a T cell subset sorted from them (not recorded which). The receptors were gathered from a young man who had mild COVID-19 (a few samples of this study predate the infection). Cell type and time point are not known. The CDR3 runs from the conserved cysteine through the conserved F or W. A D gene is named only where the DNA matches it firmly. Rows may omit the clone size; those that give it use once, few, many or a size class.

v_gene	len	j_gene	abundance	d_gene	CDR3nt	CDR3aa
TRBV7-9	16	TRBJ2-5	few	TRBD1	TGTGCCAGCAGCCACGTAAAGACAGGGGGGGTAGAGACCCAGTACTTC	CASSHVKTGGVETQYF
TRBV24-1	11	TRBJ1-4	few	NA	TGTGCCACCAGTGATGGTGAAAAACTGTTTTTT	CATSDGEKLFF
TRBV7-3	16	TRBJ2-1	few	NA	TGTGCCAGCAGCCCGGCTGTGGGGGTTGTCTACAATGAGCAGTTCTTC	CASSPAVGVVYNEQFF
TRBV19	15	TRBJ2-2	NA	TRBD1	TGTGCCAGTACCCCCTTGACAGGGGACACCGGGGAGCTGTTTTTT	CASTPLTGDTGELFF
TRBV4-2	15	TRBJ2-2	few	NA	TGTGCCAGCAGCCAAGGTGGGGCGAGCACCGGGGAGCTGTTTTTT	CASSQGGASTGELFF
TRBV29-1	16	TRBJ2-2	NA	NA	TGCAGCGTCTCCCCTCGGATAGGGGCGAACACCGGGGAGCTGTTTTTT	CSVSPRIGANTGELFF
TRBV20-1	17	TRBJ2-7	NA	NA	TGCAGTGCTAGAGATCGTCGGCCCGAAGCGAGCTCCTACGAGCAGTACTTC	CSARDRRPEASSYEQYF
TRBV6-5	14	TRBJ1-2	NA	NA	TGTGCCAGCAGTTACTCGGGAGGGGACTATGGCTACACCTTC	CASSYSGGDYGYTF
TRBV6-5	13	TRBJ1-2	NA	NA	TGTGCCAGCAGCAACAAGGGCTACTATGGCTACACCTTC	CASSNKGYYGYTF
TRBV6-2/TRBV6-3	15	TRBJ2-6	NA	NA	TGTGCCAGCAGTTACGGATCCTCTGGGGCCAACGTCCTGACTTTC	CASSYGSSGANVLTF
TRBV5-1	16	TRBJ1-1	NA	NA	TGCGCCAGCAGCTCCACCGGGACGGGGACATCCACTGAAGCTTTCTTT	CASSSTGTGTSTEAFF
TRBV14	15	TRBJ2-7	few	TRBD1	TGTGCCAGCAGCCAGGACGGGGACAGGGCGCACGAGCAGTACTTC	CASSQDGDRAHEQYF
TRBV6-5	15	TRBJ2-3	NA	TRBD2	TGTGCCAGCAGCGTAGCGGGGAAGGGCACAGATACGCAGTATTTT	CASSVAGKGTDTQYF
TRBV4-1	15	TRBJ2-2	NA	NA	TGCGCCAGCAGCCAAGGGGGGCTCAACACCGGGGAGCTGTTTTTT	CASSQGGLNTGELFF
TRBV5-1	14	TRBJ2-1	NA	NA	TGCGCCAGCAGCTTGGATGCGGAATTGAATGAGCAGTTCTTC	CASSLDAELNEQFF
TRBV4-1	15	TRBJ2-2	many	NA	TGCGCCAGCAGCCAAGAACTACTCCCCACCGGGGAGCTGTTTTTT	CASSQELLPTGELFF
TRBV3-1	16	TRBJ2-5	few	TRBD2	TGTGCCAGCAGCCACCCTAGCGGGGGGCTCCAAGAGACCCAGTACTTC	CASSHPSGGLQETQYF
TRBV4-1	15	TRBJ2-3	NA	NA	TGCGCCAGCAGGCCAAGGAGGGTCCTCACAGATACGCAGTATTTT	CASRPRRVLTDTQYF
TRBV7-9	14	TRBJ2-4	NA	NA	TGTGCCAGCAGCCCCCGGGACCTGAGTGGCATTCAGTACTTC	CASSPRDLSGIQYF
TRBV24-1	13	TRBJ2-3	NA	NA	TGTGCCACCAGTGATGGGGCGTCAGGAGCGCAGTATTTT	CATSDGASGAQYF
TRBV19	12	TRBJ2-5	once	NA	TGTGCCAGTAGTCACAGGGTAGAGACCCAGTACTTC	CASSHRVETQYF